One T cell receptor beta chain is described in this entry. Original analysis: The assay estimated nucleated cells by amplifying reference gene primers. Some clones are missing from TCRdb's copy, which holds only in-frame ones; the method was immunoSEQ multiplex PCR. That table is the source of V, J and clone size, and D and trimming were worked out from the DNA. The sample gives around 200,000 clones, less than 90% of which show up once; 0.65% to 0.85% is in the top ten. The CDR3 contains 16 residues. Germline V gene data show CDR1 as MNHEY and CDR2 as SMNVEV (reference sequence). Trimming removed 5 bases from V and 4 bases from J; junction bases left unmatched: 8. The source of the sample is a study of blood T cell repertoires in COVID-19. Overall study: The United States, Italy and Spain provided the acute and convalescent COVID-19 samples.

This chain uses TRBV27 with TRBJ2-2; 9 nucleotides align to TRBD2. Sequencing was done on a sample of peripheral blood. The sequence derives from a man in his forties or fifties with acute or convalescent COVID-19. Here the CDR3 reads CASSLGLAWGTGELFF. The CDR3 region has the DNA TGTGCCAGCAGTCTTGGACTAGCGTGGGGCACCGGGGAGCTGTTTTTT.